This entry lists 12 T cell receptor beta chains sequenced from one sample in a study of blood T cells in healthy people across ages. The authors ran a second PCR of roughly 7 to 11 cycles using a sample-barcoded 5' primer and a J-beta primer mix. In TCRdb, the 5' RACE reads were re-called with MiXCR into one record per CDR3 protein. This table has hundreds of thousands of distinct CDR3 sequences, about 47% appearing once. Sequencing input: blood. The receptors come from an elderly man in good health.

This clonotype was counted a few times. CDR3 sequence: CASSVAGGGDIQYF. In DNA, the CDR3 is TGTGCCAGCAGCGTAGCAGGCGGCGGGGACATTCAGTACTTC. The chain has TRBV9 and TRBJ2-4; D is perhaps TRBD2 (6 bases). This CDR3 is 14 amino acids long. The ends were cut back, 0 bases at V and 8 bases at J, with 12 bases in the middle. CDR1 and CDR2 (germline): SGDLS, YYNGEE.

The CDR3 DNA reads TGCAGTGCTAGACCGGGACAGAACTATGGCTACACCTTC. Translation gives CSARPGQNYGYTF. The rearrangement uses TRBV20-1 and TRBJ1-2; TRBD1 matches at 7 bases. V shed 2 bases and J 2 bases; nucleotides not matched to a gene: 2. The CDR3 has 13 amino acids. Germline V gene sequence: CDR1 DFQATT, CDR2 SNEGSKA (reference sequence).

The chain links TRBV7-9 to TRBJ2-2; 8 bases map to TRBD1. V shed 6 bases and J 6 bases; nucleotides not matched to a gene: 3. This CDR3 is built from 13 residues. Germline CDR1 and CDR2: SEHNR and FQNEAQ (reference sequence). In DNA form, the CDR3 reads TGTGCCAGCAGTCCGACAGGGGCCGGGGAGCTGTTTTTT. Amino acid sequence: CASSPTGAGELFF.

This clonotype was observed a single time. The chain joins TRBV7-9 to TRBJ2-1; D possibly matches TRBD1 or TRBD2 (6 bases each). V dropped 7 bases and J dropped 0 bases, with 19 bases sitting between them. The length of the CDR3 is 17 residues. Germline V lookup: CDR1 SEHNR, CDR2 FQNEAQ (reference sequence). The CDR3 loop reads CASTRGAGQSSYNEQFF. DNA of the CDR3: TGTGCCAGCACGAGGGGGGCGGGACAAAGCTCCTACAATGAGCAGTTCTTC.

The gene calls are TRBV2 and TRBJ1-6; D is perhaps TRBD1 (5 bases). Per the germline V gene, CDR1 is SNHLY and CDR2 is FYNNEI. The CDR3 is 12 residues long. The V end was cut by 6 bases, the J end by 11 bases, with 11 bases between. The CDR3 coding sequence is TGTGCCAGCAGCGCAGGGAGTACACCCCTCCACTTT. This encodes CASSAGSTPLHF.

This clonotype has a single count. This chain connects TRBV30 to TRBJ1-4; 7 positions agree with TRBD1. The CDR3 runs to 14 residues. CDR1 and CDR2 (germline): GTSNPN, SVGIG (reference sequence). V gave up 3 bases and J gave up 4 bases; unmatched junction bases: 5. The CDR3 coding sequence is TGTGCCTGGAGCACGGGACAGATTAATGAAAAACTGTTTTTT. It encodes CAWSTGQINEKLFF.

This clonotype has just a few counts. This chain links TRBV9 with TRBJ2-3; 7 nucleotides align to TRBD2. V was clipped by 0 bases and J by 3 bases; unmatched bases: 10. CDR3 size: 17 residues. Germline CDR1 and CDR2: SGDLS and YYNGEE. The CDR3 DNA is TGTGCCAGCAGCGTAGGAGTCGGCGGGAGTGTAACAGATACGCAGTATTTT. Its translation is CASSVGVGGSVTDTQYF.

CDR3 DNA: TGTGCCATCAGTGAGCGGGCAGGGGACGAGACCCAGTACTTC. Protein: CAISERAGDETQYF. The chain joins TRBV10-3 to TRBJ2-5, with D possibly TRBD1 on 6 matching bases. Trimming left V 2 bases short and J 5 bases short, with 12 bases between. Germline-derived CDR1 and CDR2 are ENHRY and SYGVKD. This CDR3 has 14 residues.

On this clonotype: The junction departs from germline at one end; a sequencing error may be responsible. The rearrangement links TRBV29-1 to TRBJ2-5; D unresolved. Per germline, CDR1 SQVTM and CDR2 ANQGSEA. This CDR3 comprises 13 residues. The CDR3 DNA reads TGCTGCGTTGAAGAAACTCCCGGGGAGACCCAGTACTTC. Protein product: CCVEETPGETQYF. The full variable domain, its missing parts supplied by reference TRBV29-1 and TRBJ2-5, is SAVISQKPSRDICQRGTSLTIQCQVDSQVTMMFWYRQQPGQSLTLIATANQGSEATYESGFVIDKFPISRPNLTFSTLTVSNMSPEDSSIYLCCVEETPGETQYFGPGTRLLVL.

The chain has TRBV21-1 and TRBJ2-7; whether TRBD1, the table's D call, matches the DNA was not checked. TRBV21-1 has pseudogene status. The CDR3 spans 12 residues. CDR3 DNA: TGTGCCAGCTCAAGGACAGCCTCCGAGCAGTACTTC. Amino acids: CASSRTASEQYF.

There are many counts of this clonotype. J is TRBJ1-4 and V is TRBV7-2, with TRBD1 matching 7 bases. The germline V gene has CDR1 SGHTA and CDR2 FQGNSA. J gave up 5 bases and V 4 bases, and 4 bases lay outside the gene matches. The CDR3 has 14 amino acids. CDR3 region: CASSSQGGNEKLFF. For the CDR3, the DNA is TGTGCCAGCAGCTCCCAGGGGGGGAATGAAAAACTGTTTTTT.

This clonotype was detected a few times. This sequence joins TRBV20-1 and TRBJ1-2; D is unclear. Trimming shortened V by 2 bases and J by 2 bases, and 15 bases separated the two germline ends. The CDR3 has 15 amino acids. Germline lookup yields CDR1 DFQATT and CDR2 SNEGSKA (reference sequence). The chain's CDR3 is CSARNSGRFNYGYTF. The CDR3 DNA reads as TGCAGTGCTAGAAATTCCGGCAGGTTCAACTATGGCTACACCTTC.